This TCR beta chain was identified during a study of metastatic and nonmetastatic thyroid tumors. Germline assignment: CDR1 SGDLS and CDR2 YYNGEE. The length of the CDR3 is 16 residues. V lost 0 bases and J lost 0, with 10 bases in between. This clone was counted at least ten times. TCRdb re-analyzed the PCR reads through MiXCR. Among roughly 40,000 clones listed, around an eighth were seen once. Until they underwent thyroid surgery, no patient had received any treatment. This clonotype was sampled from a male donor with papillary thyroid cancer or a benign thyroid nodule (not recorded which). Some clones in this sample may be carry-over from other donors' samples. Material: blood. This chain uses TRBV9 with TRBJ1-3; perhaps TRBD1 as D (5 bases). Here the CDR3 reads CASSVGDSTSGNTIYF. The CDR3 DNA reads as TGTGCCAGCAGCGTAGGAGACAGTACCTCTGGAAACACCATATATTTT.